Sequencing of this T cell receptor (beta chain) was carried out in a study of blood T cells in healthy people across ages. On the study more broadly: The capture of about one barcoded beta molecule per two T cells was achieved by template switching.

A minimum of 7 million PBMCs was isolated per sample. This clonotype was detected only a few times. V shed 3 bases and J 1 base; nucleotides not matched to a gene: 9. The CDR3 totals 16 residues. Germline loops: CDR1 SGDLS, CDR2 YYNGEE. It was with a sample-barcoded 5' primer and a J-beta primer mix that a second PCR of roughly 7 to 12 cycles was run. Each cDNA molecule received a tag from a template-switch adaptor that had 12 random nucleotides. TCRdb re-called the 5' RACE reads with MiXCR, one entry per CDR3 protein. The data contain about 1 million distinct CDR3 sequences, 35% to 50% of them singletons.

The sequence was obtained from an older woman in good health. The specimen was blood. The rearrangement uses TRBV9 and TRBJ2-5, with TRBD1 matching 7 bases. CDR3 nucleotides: TGTGCCAGCAGCGAAGGGGGCGACAGACCCCAAGAGACCCAGTACTTC. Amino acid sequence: CASSEGGDRPQETQYF.